This entry lists 7 T cell receptor beta chains sequenced from one sample in a study of blood T cell repertoires in COVID-19. Generated by immunoSEQ multiplex PCR, the TCRdb table keeps only in-frame clones and is missing some. Of 130,000 to 150,000 clones in the sample, around nine tenths were seen once. Sequenced sample: peripheral blood. Receptor source: a man aged 45 to 65 with active or convalescent COVID-19.

This chain uses TRBV9 with TRBJ2-1, with 9 positions matching TRBD2. The CDR3 consists of 14 residues. V dropped 7 bases and J dropped 7; count of bases not matched to a gene: 9. Germline V lookup: CDR1 SGDLS, CDR2 YYNGEE. CDR3 nucleotide sequence: TGTGCCAGCGGATTAGCGGGGGCGTGGAATGAGCAGTTCTTC. Its translation: CASGLAGAWNEQFF.

The V and J genes are TRBV5-1 and TRBJ2-7; weak D call: TRBD1 (6 bases). The germline gives CDR1 SGHRS, CDR2 YFSETQ. The CDR3 totals 12 residues. V was trimmed by 5 bases and J by 2 bases, leaving 8 bases between them. CDR3 in amino acids: CASSGDTYEQYF. CDR3 bases: TGCGCCAGCAGTGGGGACACCTACGAGCAGTACTTC.

This chain links TRBV9 with TRBJ2-1; 7 bases are shared with TRBD2. In germline, CDR1 is SGDLS, CDR2 YYNGEE. CDR3 size: 14 residues. Germline trimming cut 3 bases from V and 4 bases from J; bases unmatched to any gene: 4. CDR3 residues: CASSASGAYNEQFF. CDR3 sequence (DNA): TGTGCCAGCAGCGCGAGCGGGGCATACAATGAGCAGTTCTTC. Drawing the rest from reference TRBV9 and TRBJ2-1, the complete variable domain is DSGVTQTPKHLITATGQRVTLRCSPRSGDLSVYWYQQSLDQGLQFLIQYYNGEERAKGNILERFSAQQFPDLHSELNLSSLELGDSALYFCASSASGAYNEQFFGPGTRLTVL.

This chain joins TRBV19 and TRBJ2-5; 8 bases are a match to TRBD1. The V gene end was trimmed by 5 bases and the J gene end by 6 bases; junction bases not matched to a gene: 5. In germline, CDR1 is LNHDA, CDR2 SQIVND (reference sequence). The CDR3 is 13 residues long. The DNA of the CDR3 is TGTGCCAGTAGTCCCCGGGACAGGAAGACCCAGTACTTC. It specifies CASSPRDRKTQYF.

The V call is TRBV7-3, the J call TRBJ2-1, with D maybe TRBD2 (5 bases). Germline V gene lookup returns CDR1 SGHTA and CDR2 FQGTGA. This CDR3 spans 14 amino acids. V shed 2 bases and J shed 4 bases, with 9 bases lying between them. CDR3 coding DNA: TGTGCCAGCAGCTTACTTGGACTGTACAATGAGCAGTTCTTC. This translates into CASSLLGLYNEQFF. Complete variable domain (other parts from reference TRBV7-3 and TRBJ2-1): GAGVSQTPSNKVTEKGKYVELRCDPISGHTALYWYRQSLGQGPEFLIYFQGTGAADDSGLPNDRFFAVRPEGSVSTLKIQRTERGDSAVYLCASSLLGLYNEQFFGPGTRLTVL.

The chain is built from TRBV27 and TRBJ1-6, with TRBD1 matching 9 bases. The CDR3 extends over 15 amino acids. CDR1 MNHEY and CDR2 SMNVEV come from the germline V gene (reference sequence). J lost 10 bases, V lost 3 bases, and 7 bases had no gene match. Here the CDR3 reads CASSLVGTGRSPLHF. CDR3 nucleotide sequence: TGTGCCAGCAGTTTGGTCGGGACAGGGCGGTCACCCCTCCACTTT.

This rearrangement joins TRBV15 to TRBJ1-5; no definite D call. CDR1 LNHNV and CDR2 YYDKDF come from the germline V gene (reference sequence). V lost 8 bases and J lost 0, with 11 bases in between. The CDR3 consists of 14 residues. The CDR3: CATRGSNSNQPQHF. In nucleotides, the CDR3 is TGTGCCACCCGGGGATCGAATAGCAATCAGCCCCAGCATTTT.